Below are 28 T cell receptor beta chains sequenced from a single sample in a study of CD8 T cells in ankylosing spondylitis. TCRdb re-analysed the 5' RACE reads in MiXCR, keeping a single row per CDR3 protein. The sample lists approximately 240,000 distinct CDR3 sequences; under 30% were seen once. The specimen was blood, either unsorted or a sorted T cell fraction (not recorded which). These receptors all stem from a male donor with ankylosing spondylitis or in good health (not recorded which).

This clonotype has at least ten counts. The chain uses TRBV20-1 and TRBJ2-5, with 7 bases identical to TRBD2. From germline, CDR1 is DFQATT and CDR2 SNEGSKA (reference sequence). V lost 6 bases, J lost 4 bases, and 8 bases stayed unmatched. This CDR3 region has 13 residues. CDR3 region: CSAPRLAAETQYF. The CDR3 DNA reads as TGCAGTGCCCCTCGACTAGCTGCAGAGACCCAGTACTTC.

Many counts were recorded for this clonotype. The chain employs TRBV10-1 and TRBJ2-1; 8 bases fit TRBD1. Losses at the gene ends were 6 bases for V and 15 bases for J; bases not matched to a gene: 19. This CDR3 spans 15 amino acids. The germline V gene has CDR1 WNHNN and CDR2 SYGVQD (reference sequence). This chain's CDR3 is CASSPLPDRATPGFF. CDR3 nucleotides: TGCGCCAGCAGCCCTTTGCCGGACAGGGCGACCCCTGGGTTCTTC.

The chain has TRBV6-5 and TRBJ1-2, with unresolved D. The CDR3 has 12 residues. Germline V lookup: CDR1 MNHEY, CDR2 SVGAGI. Trimming shortened V by 7 bases and J by 2 bases, and 8 bases separated the two germline ends. The CDR3 sequence: CASMAPNYGYTF. The CDR3, as DNA: TGTGCCAGCATGGCCCCAAACTATGGCTACACCTTC.

The chain links TRBV15 to TRBJ2-3; D not resolved. The CDR3 contains 13 residues. Germline values: CDR1 LNHNV, CDR2 YYDKDF (reference sequence). Trimming cost V 1 base and J 6 bases, with 8 bases left between them. CDR3 nucleotide sequence: TGTGCCACCAGCAGAGGCCTGGCGGATACGCAGTATTTT. Translating it yields CATSRGLADTQYF.

There are many counts of this clonotype. DNA for the CDR3: TGTGCCAGCAGTTTCGCCCAGCGGGTGATCTACGAGCAGTACTTC. Encoded protein: CASSFAQRVIYEQYF. The rearrangement links TRBV28 to TRBJ2-7; TRBD2 might be the D (6 bases). This CDR3 spans 15 amino acids. The germline V gene has CDR1 MDHEN and CDR2 SYDVKM. Trimming left V 3 bases short and J 3 bases short, with 15 bases between.

The V call is TRBV20-1, the J call TRBJ2-3; D unclear. Trimming took 1 base from V and 2 from J, leaving 10 bases between them. The CDR3 length is 14 residues. Per the germline V gene, CDR1 is DFQATT and CDR2 is SNEGSKA (reference sequence). CDR3 bases: TGCAGTGCTAGAGGGGCCGGCTCCACAGATACGCAGTATTTT. Translated: CSARGAGSTDTQYF.

This clonotype appeared many times. V usage is TRBV6-4 and J usage is TRBJ2-3, with TRBD2 as a possible D gene (5 bases). This CDR3 comprises 15 residues. The V gene lost 10 bases and the J gene lost 3 bases, with 20 bases spanning the gap. Germline values: CDR1 MRHNA, CDR2 SNTAGT. The CDR3 DNA follows: TGTGCCACCTTAAGGACTGCCCTGGAGACAGATACGCAGTATTTT. Residues: CATLRTALETDTQYF.

This clonotype has more than one count but fewer than ten. The J gene is TRBJ2-7, the V gene TRBV10-2, with 12 positions matching TRBD1. Germline V gene sequence: CDR1 WSHSY, CDR2 SAAADI. The CDR3 runs 17 residues. J lost 6 bases, V lost 6 bases, and 15 bases had no gene match. CDR3 sequence reads: CASSSLNPGTGGGEQYF. The DNA for the CDR3 is TGCGCCAGCAGCTCCCTGAACCCCGGGACAGGGGGCGGCGAGCAGTACTTC.

There are many counts of this clonotype. The rearrangement joins TRBV12-3 or TRBV12-4 to TRBJ1-1, with D possibly being TRBD1 (5 bases). Trimming stripped 3 bases from V and 4 bases from J, with 6 bases between. There are 12 residues in the CDR3. Here the CDR3 reads CASSFRVTEAFF. For the CDR3, the DNA is TGTGCCAGCAGTTTCAGGGTCACTGAAGCTTTCTTT.

This clonotype was recorded at least ten times. The rearrangement joins TRBV4-1 to TRBJ1-1, with a tentative D call TRBD1 (6 bases). The length of the CDR3 is 14 residues. Germline loops: CDR1 MGHRA, CDR2 YSYEKL. The V end was cut by 1 base, the J end by 6 bases, with 12 bases between. As DNA, the CDR3 is TGCGCCAGCAGCCAAGTCGGACAGTCAGCTGAAGCTTTCTTT. It codes for CASSQVGQSAEAFF.

The chain combines TRBV20-1 with TRBJ2-3, with D perhaps given as TRBD1 or TRBD2 (5 bases each). Germline V CDR1 and CDR2: DFQATT, SNEGSKA (reference sequence). With 3 bases removed from V and 1 base from J, the gap between germline ends came to 20 bases. The CDR3 runs 17 residues. The CDR3 sequence: CSARDWMGKGGTDTQYF. For the CDR3, the DNA is TGCAGTGCTAGGGACTGGATGGGAAAAGGGGGCACAGATACGCAGTATTTT.

J is TRBJ2-3 and V is TRBV12-3 or TRBV12-4; no clear D. The CDR3 runs 13 residues. The germline V and J ends were trimmed by 8 bases and 4 bases, with 13 bases remaining between them. CDR3 nucleotides: TGTGCCAGCTCAGAACAGAGCCCAGATACGCAGTATTTT. As protein: CASSEQSPDTQYF.

V is TRBV4-1 and J is TRBJ2-1, with a weak D call TRBD2 (5 bases). The CDR3 runs to 15 residues. CDR1 and CDR2 from the germline V gene are MGHRA and YSYEKL. V was trimmed by 3 bases and J by 6 bases, leaving 15 bases between them. CDR3 coding DNA: TGCGCCAGCAGCCAGCGTATTTTGACTACCAATGAGCAGTTCTTC. Amino acids: CASSQRILTTNEQFF.

At least ten counts were recorded for this clonotype. The chain joins TRBV20-1 to TRBJ1-4; 7 bases are shared with TRBD1. This CDR3 region has 14 residues. From germline, CDR1 is DFQATT and CDR2 SNEGSKA (reference sequence). V was pared by 5 bases and J by 2 bases, with 5 bases of the junction left unmatched. DNA of the CDR3: TGCAGTGCTCGTAAGGACAGGACTAATGAAAAACTGTTTTTT. This encodes CSARKDRTNEKLFF.

This clonotype was recorded at least ten times. The gene calls are TRBV10-3 and TRBJ1-4, with D perhaps matching TRBD1 (5 bases). Germline V gene data show CDR1 as ENHRY and CDR2 as SYGVKD. V was clipped by 8 bases and J by 7 bases, with 14 bases between them. CDR3 length equals 13 residues. The CDR3 bases are TGTGCCATCCAACCAGGGTCACGTGAAAAACTGTTTTTT. Residues: CAIQPGSREKLFF.

This clonotype was counted at least ten times. CDR3 sequence reads: CASSQPGGLNTEAFF. The CDR3 bases are TGTGCCAGCAGCCAACCTGGGGGTCTGAACACTGAAGCTTTCTTT. This rearrangement joins TRBV3-1 to TRBJ1-1; tentative D call: TRBD1 (5 bases). The V end was cut by 2 bases, the J end by 0 bases, with 10 bases between. The germline V gene encodes CDR1 LGHDT and CDR2 YNNKEL (reference sequence). This CDR3 contains 15 residues.

This clonotype came up a few times. CDR3 amino acids: CASSPGSDEQFF. CDR3 DNA: TGTGCCAGCAGTCCGGGGAGCGATGAGCAGTTCTTC. V usage is TRBV12-3 or TRBV12-4 and J usage is TRBJ2-1; TRBD2 is a possible D gene (5 bases). V lost 5 bases to trimming and J lost 8 bases, with 10 bases between them. This CDR3 has 12 residues.

This clonotype occurred many times. This rearrangement joins TRBV11-2 to TRBJ2-3; 13 bases agree with TRBD2. With V trimmed by 5 bases and J by 4 bases, 6 bases remained unmatched. This CDR3 spans 16 amino acids. Germline V gene lookup returns CDR1 SGHAT and CDR2 FQNNGV. CDR3 residues: CASSPGTSGVADTQYF. The CDR3 nucleotides are TGTGCCAGCAGCCCCGGGACTAGCGGGGTTGCAGATACGCAGTATTTT.

This clonotype was seen a handful of times. V gene TRBV20-1 combines with J gene TRBJ2-5, with D possibly being TRBD1 (6 bases). This CDR3 region has 15 residues. Trimming left V 1 base short and J 3 bases short, with 15 bases between. Germline V gene lookup returns CDR1 DFQATT and CDR2 SNEGSKA (reference sequence). CDR3 in amino acids: CSARGQAPDKETQYF. CDR3 coding DNA: TGCAGTGCTAGAGGACAGGCTCCTGACAAAGAGACCCAGTACTTC.

The V gene is TRBV29-1, the J gene TRBJ2-3, with 9 bases identical to TRBD1. With V trimmed by 7 bases and J by 4 bases, 9 bases remained unmatched. The CDR3 runs 14 residues. Germline V gene sequence: CDR1 SQVTM, CDR2 ANQGSEA. CDR3 in amino acids: CSAGQGRSADTQYF. The CDR3 DNA sequence: TGCAGCGCCGGACAGGGGCGGAGCGCAGATACGCAGTATTTT.

This clonotype was counted at least ten times. The V and J genes are TRBV7-8 and TRBJ1-1; no firm D call. This CDR3 has 15 amino acids. The germline V and J ends were trimmed by 1 base and 3 bases, with 12 bases remaining between them. CDR1 SGHVS and CDR2 FQNEAQ come from the germline V gene. CDR3 coding DNA: TGTGCCAGCAGCTTAGAGTTTTACGGGGACACTGAAGCTTTCTTT. Translation gives CASSLEFYGDTEAFF. Together with reference TRBV7-8 and TRBJ1-1, the CDR3 gives the full variable domain: GAGVSQSPRYKVAKRGQDVALRCDPISGHVSLFWYQQALGQGPEFLTYFQNEAQLDKSGLPSDRFFAERPEGSVSTLKIQRTQQEDSAVYLCASSLEFYGDTEAFFGQGTRLTVV.

This clonotype was seen many times. The V gene is TRBV3-1, the J gene TRBJ2-1; 11 bases fit TRBD2. Germline V gene sequence: CDR1 LGHDT, CDR2 YNNKEL (reference sequence). The junction had 13 bases not matched to a gene; V was cut back by 0 bases and J by 15 bases. The CDR3 loop spans 16 amino acids. The CDR3 DNA reads as TGTGCCAGCAGCCAAGATTTAGGTCTAGCGGGGGGTCCACTGTTCTTC. Translating it yields CASSQDLGLAGGPLFF.

The chain couples TRBV20-1 to TRBJ2-1; 12 bases fit TRBD2. This CDR3 comprises 16 residues. Looked up from germline, CDR1 is DFQATT and CDR2 is SNEGSKA (reference sequence). With 7 bases clipped from V and 2 bases from J, the junction kept 9 bases outside the gene matches. The CDR3 DNA reads as TGCAGTGGCATAGACCCTAGCGGGGGGGCCTACAATGAGCAGTTCTTC. Its translation: CSGIDPSGGAYNEQFF.

This clonotype was counted at least ten times. V usage is TRBV29-1 and J usage is TRBJ1-2; 11 nucleotides line up with TRBD1. Trimming took 6 bases from V and 5 from J; bases not matched to a gene: 5. CDR3 length: 13 amino acids. The germline V gene encodes CDR1 SQVTM and CDR2 ANQGSEA. CDR3 amino acids: CSVGGQGAYGYTF. In DNA, the CDR3 is TGCAGCGTCGGCGGACAGGGGGCATATGGCTACACCTTC.

V usage is TRBV20-1 and J usage is TRBJ2-5, with D perhaps TRBD2 (5 bases). CDR1 is DFQATT, CDR2 SNEGSKA, per germline (reference sequence). This CDR3 comprises 12 residues. The ends were cut back, 5 bases at V and 0 bases at J, with 7 bases in the middle. The CDR3 sequence is CSARTYQETQYF. The CDR3 region has the DNA TGCAGTGCTCGGACTTACCAAGAGACCCAGTACTTC.

This clonotype was seen many times. The rearrangement joins TRBV2 to TRBJ1-6, with D perhaps TRBD1 (6 bases). Germline V lookup: CDR1 SNHLY, CDR2 FYNNEI. The CDR3 runs 16 residues. Trimming took 6 bases from V and 12 from J, leaving 24 bases between them. CDR3 protein: CASRESIQGYVIPLHF. The DNA for the CDR3 is TGTGCCAGCAGAGAATCAATACAGGGCTATGTGATACCCCTCCACTTT.

The rearrangement joins TRBV6-5 to TRBJ1-2; maybe TRBD1 (6 bases). Germline CDR1 is MNHEY and CDR2 is SVGAGI. V dropped 5 bases and J dropped 8 bases, with 9 bases sitting between them. The CDR3 has 11 residues. DNA of the CDR3: TGTGCCAGCAGTACCAGGGGAGGCTACACCTTC. Protein product: CASSTRGGYTF.

This clonotype came up a few times. This chain connects TRBV20-1 to TRBJ2-2; 7 bases fit TRBD1. Germline CDR1 is DFQATT and CDR2 is SNEGSKA (reference sequence). With V trimmed by 4 bases and J by 8 bases, 13 bases remained unmatched. This CDR3 comprises 15 residues. The CDR3 loop is CSANPGQTSWGELFF. The CDR3 nucleotides are TGCAGTGCTAACCCGGGACAGACCTCTTGGGGGGAGCTGTTTTTT.